The TCR beta chain described here comes from a study of T cell repertoires in cytomegalovirus infection (dated by TCRdb to the late 2010s). Some background on the complete study: The peptide stimulations were aimed at well-studied HLA-B-restricted epitopes as well as recently identified HLA-C-restricted CMV epitopes, whose presentation resists viral immunomodulation. Donor HLA type was relevant to the analysis, because carriage of CMV infection together with the matching HLA type was indicated by public TCR beta signatures.

For this clonotype: Which antigen it targets is not known. No base qualities exist here, and no much larger clone lies one base off it.

The paper as a whole reports these results and caveats: Cumulative frequency of public TCR beta family members discriminated carriers of CMV infection plus the relevant HLA type in this cohort and an independent approximately 400-donor cohort. The ex vivo response was dominated by HLA-C-restricted CMV-specific TCR beta clonotypes, which also provided the single most frequent clonotype in two of eight donors.

The sample's treatment or condition, from its label and the paper: in vitro stimulation with specific CMV peptide epitopes to enrich CMV-specific T cells. The listed sequencing device is Illumina HiSeq 1500. TCRdb cleaned the public reads at Q25 with fastp, built clones with MiXCR and kept in-frame beta chains. Duplicate CDR3 protein sequences are folded into a single record with the most common DNA and genes. The sample has 30,000 to 40,000 distinct CDR3 sequences on record, about 48% of them singletons. About 93% of the sample is taken by the ten largest. The CDR3 runs 14 residues from the cysteine to the phenylalanine. Of all the DNA, just the CDR3 is kept, 42 bases in frame from base 1. Via the germline V gene (reference sequence), CDR1 is SEHNR and CDR2 FQNEAQ. Deletion took 6 bases off V and 6 bases off J, with a span of 15 bases between the germline ends.

The sequencing here drew on CD8+ T cells from cultured PBMCs, taken from culture after CMV antigen stimulation. This sequence originates from a human donor in good health (CMV status not recorded). Some clones in this sample may be carry-over from other donors' samples. The chain joins TRBV7-9 to TRBJ2-1, and perhaps TRBD2 as D gene, on 5 matching bases. The CDR3 loop reads CASRHRTRSNEQFF. The sequence in DNA is TGTGCCAGCAGACATAGGACTCGCAGCAATGAGCAGTTCTTC.